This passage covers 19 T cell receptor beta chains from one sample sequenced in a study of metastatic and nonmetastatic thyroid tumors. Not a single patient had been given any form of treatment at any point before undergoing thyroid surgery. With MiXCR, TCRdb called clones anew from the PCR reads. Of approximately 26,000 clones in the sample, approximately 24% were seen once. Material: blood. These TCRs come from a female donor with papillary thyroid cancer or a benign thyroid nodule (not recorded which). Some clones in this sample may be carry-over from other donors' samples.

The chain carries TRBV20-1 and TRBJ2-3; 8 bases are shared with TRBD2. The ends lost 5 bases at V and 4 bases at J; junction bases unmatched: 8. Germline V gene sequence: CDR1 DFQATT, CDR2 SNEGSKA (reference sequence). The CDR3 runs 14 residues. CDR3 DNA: TGCAGTGCTCACAGCGGGAGCCCCCCAGATACGCAGTATTTT. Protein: CSAHSGSPPDTQYF.

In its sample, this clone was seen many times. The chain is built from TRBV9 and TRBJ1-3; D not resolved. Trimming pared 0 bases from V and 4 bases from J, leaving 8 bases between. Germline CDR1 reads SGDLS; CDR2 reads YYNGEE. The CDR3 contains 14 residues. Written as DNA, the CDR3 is TGTGCCAGCAGCGTAGAGCCAACGGGAAACACCATATATTTT. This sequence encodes CASSVEPTGNTIYF.

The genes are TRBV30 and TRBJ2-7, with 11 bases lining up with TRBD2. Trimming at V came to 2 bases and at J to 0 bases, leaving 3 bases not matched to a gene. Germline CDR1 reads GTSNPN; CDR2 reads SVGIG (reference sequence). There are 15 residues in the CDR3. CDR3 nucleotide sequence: TGTGCCTGGAGTAGCGGACTAGCGGGCTCCTACGAGCAGTACTTC. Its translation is CAWSSGLAGSYEQYF.

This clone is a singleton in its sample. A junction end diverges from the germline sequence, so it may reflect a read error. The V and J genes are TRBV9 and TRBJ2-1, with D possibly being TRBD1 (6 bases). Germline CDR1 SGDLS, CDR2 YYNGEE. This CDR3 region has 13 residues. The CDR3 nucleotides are TGTGCCAGCTGCGTCAACACAGGGAGCGAGCAGTTCTTC. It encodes CASCVNTGSEQFF.

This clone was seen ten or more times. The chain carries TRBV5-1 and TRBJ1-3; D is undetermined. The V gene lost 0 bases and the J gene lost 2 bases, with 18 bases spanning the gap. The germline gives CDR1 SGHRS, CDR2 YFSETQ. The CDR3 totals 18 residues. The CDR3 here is CASSLDVPGRSAGNTIYF. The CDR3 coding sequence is TGCGCCAGCAGCTTGGATGTGCCGGGCAGATCGGCTGGAAACACCATATATTTT.

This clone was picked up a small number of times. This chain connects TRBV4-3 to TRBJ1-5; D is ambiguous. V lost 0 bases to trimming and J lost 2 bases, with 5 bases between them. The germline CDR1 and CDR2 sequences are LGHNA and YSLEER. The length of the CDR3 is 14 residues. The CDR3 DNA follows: TGCGCCAGCAGCCAAGACGTCGGCAATCAGCCCCAGCATTTT. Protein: CASSQDVGNQPQHF.

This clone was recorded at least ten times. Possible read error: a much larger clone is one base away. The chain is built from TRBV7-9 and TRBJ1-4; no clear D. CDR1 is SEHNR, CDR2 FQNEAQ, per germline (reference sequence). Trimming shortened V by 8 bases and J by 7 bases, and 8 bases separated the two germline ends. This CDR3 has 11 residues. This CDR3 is CASAPSEKLFF. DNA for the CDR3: TGTGCCAGCGCCCCGAGTGAAAAACTGTTTTTT.

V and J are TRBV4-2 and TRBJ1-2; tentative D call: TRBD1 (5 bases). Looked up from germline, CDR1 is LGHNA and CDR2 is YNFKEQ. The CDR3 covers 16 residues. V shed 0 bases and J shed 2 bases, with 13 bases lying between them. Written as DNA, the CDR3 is TGTGCCAGCAGCCAAGATCTAGCAGGGACGAACTATGGCTACACCTTC. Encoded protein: CASSQDLAGTNYGYTF.

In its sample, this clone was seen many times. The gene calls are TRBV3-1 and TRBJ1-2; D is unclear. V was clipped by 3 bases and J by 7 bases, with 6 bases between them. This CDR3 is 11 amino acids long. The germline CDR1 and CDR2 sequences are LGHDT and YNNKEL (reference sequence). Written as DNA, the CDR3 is TGTGCCAGCAGCCATGGGTTTGGCTACACCTTC. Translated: CASSHGFGYTF.

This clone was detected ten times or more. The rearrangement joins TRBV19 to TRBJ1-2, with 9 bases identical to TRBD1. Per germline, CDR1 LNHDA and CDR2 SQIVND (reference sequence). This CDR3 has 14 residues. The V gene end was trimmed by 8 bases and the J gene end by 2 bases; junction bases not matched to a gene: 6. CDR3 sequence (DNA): TGTGCCAGTTATACAGGGGGCCCCAACTATGGCTACACCTTC. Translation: CASYTGGPNYGYTF.

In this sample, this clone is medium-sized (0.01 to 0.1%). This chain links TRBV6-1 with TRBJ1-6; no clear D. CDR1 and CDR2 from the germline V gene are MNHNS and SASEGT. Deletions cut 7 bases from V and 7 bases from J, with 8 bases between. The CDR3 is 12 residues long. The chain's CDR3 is CASTPGNSPLHF. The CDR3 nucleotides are TGTGCCAGCACCCCAGGAAATTCACCCCTCCACTTT.

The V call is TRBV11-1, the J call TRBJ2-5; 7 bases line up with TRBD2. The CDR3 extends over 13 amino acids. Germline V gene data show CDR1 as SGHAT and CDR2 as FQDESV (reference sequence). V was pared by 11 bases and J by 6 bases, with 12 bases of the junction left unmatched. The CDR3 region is CAALGPGRQTQYF. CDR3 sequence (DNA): TGTGCCGCACTGGGTCCCGGGAGGCAGACCCAGTACTTC.

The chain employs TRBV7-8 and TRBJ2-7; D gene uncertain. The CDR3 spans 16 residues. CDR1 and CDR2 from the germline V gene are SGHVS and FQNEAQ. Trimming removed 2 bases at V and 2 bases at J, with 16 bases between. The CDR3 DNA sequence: TGTGCCAGCAGCTTAACGAGTGTGGGATCGGCCTACGAGCAGTACTTC. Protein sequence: CASSLTSVGSAYEQYF.

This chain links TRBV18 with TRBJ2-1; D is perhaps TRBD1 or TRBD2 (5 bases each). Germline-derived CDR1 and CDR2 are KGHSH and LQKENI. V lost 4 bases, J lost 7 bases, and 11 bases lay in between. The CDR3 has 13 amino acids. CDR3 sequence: CASSRVRENEQFF. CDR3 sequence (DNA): TGTGCCAGCTCACGGGTCAGGGAGAATGAGCAGTTCTTC. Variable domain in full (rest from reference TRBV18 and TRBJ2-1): NAGVMQNPRHLVRRRGQEARLRCSPMKGHSHVYWYRQLPEEGLKFMVYLQKENIIDESGMPKERFSAEFPKEGPSILRIQQVVRGDSAAYFCASSRVRENEQFFGPGTRLTVL.

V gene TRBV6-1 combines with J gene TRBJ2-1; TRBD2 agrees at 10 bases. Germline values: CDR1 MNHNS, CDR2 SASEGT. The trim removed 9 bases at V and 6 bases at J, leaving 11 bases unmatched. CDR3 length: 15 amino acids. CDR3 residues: CASISHGLAANEQFF. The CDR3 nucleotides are TGTGCCAGTATTTCCCACGGACTAGCGGCCAATGAGCAGTTCTTC.

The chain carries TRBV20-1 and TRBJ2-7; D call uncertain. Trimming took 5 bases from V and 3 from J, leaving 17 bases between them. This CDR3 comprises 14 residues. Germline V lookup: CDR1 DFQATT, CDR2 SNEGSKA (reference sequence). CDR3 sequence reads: CSAGKGGLYYEQYF. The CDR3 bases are TGCAGTGCTGGGAAGGGTGGTTTGTACTACGAGCAGTACTTC.

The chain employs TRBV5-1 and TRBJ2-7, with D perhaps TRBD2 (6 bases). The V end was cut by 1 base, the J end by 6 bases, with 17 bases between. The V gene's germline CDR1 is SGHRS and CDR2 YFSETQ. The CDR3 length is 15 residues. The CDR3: CASSLSPRAAGEQYF. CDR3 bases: TGCGCCAGCAGCTTGTCACCCAGGGCAGCGGGCGAGCAGTACTTC.

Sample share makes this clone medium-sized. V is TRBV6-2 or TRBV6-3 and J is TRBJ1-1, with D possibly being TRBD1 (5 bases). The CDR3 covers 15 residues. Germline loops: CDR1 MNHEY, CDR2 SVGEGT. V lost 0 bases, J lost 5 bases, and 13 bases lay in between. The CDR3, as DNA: TGTGCCAGCAGTTACTCAGGGCAGGGAATGACTGAAGCTTTCTTT. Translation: CASSYSGQGMTEAFF.

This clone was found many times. The CDR3 is CASSYARSGSKDTQYF. The CDR3 bases are TGTGCCAGCAGTTACGCTAGGAGCGGGAGTAAAGATACGCAGTATTTT. This chain links TRBV6-5 with TRBJ2-3, with 8 bases that match TRBD2. The CDR3 loop spans 16 amino acids. Unmatched junction bases numbered 9, after V lost 2 bases and J lost 5 bases. Germline assignment: CDR1 MNHEY and CDR2 SVGAGI.